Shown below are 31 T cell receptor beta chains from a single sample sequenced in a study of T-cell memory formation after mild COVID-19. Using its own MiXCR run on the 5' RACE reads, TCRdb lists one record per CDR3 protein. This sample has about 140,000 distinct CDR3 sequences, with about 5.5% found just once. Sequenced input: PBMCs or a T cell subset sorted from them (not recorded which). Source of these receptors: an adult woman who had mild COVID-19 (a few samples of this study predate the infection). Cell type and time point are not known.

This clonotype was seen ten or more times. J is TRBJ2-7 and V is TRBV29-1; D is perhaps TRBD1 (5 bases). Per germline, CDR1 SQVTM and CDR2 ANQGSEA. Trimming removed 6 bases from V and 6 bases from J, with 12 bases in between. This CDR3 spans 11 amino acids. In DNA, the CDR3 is TGCAGCGTGAAAACAGGATTCGAGCAGTACTTC. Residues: CSVKTGFEQYF.

In nucleotides, the CDR3 is TGTGCCAGCAGCCCTCTAAGACAGGGACCCACAGATACGCAGTATTTT. This gives the protein CASSPLRQGPTDTQYF. The chain links TRBV14 to TRBJ2-3; 7 bases are a match to TRBD1. V trimming: 4 bases; J trimming: 2 bases; junction bases outside the gene matches: 9. The CDR3 loop spans 16 amino acids. The germline V gene encodes CDR1 SGHDN and CDR2 FVKESK.

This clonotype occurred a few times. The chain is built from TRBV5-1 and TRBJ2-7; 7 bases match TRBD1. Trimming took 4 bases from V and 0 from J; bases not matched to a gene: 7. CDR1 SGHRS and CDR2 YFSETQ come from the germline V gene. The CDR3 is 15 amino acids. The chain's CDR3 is CASSKDRSSSYEQYF. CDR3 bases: TGCGCCAGCAGCAAGGACAGGTCGAGCTCCTACGAGCAGTACTTC.

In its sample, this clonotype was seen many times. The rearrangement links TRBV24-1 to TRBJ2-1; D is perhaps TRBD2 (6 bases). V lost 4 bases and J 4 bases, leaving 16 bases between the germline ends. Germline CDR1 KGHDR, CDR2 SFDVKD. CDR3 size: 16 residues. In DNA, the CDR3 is TGTGCCACCAGTGACCATACCCCGACTAGGTACAATGAGCAGTTCTTC. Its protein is CATSDHTPTRYNEQFF.

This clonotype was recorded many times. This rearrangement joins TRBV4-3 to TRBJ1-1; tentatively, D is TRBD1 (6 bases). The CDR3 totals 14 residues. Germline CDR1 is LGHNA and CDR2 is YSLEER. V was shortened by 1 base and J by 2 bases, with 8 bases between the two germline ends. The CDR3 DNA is TGCGCCAGCAGCCAAGTACAGGGAAACACTGAAGCTTTCTTT. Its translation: CASSQVQGNTEAFF.

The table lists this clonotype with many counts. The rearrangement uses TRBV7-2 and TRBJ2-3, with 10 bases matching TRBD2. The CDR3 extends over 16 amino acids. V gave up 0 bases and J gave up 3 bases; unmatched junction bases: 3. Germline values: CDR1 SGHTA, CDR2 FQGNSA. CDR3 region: CASSLARGLATDTQYF. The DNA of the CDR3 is TGTGCCAGCAGCTTAGCCAGGGGACTAGCGACAGATACGCAGTATTTT.

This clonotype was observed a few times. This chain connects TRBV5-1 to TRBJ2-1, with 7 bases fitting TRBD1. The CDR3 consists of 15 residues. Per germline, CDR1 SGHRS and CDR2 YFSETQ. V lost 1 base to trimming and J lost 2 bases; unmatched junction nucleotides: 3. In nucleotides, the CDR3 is TGCGCCAGCAGCTTGCTACAGGGGCCCTACAATGAGCAGTTCTTC. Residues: CASSLLQGPYNEQFF.

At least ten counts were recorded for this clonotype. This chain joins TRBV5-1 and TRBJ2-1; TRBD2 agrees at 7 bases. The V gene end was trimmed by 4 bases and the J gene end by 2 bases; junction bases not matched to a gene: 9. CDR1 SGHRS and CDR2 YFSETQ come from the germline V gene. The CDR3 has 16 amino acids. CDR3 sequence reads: CASSLELASAYNEQFF. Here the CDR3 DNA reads TGCGCCAGCAGCCTGGAACTAGCGTCGGCCTACAATGAGCAGTTCTTC.

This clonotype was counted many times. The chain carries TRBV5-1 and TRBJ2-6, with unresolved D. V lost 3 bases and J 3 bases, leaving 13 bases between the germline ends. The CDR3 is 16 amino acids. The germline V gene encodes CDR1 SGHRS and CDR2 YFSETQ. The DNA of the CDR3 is TGCGCCAGCAGCTCTTCGACGGTCCTTGGGGCCAACGTCCTGACTTTC. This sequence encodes CASSSSTVLGANVLTF.

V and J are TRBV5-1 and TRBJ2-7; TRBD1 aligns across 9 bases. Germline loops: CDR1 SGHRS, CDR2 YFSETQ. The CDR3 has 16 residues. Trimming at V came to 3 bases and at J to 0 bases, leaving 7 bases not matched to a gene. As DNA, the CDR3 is TGCGCCAGCAGCTGGAGACAGGGGGGAGGCTCCTACGAGCAGTACTTC. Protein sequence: CASSWRQGGGSYEQYF.

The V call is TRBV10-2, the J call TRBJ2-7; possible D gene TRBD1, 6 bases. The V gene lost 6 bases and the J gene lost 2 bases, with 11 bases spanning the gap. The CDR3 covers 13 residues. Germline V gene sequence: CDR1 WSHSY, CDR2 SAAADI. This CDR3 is CASRPGHTYEQYF. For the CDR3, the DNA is TGCGCCAGCAGGCCGGGACATACCTACGAGCAGTACTTC.

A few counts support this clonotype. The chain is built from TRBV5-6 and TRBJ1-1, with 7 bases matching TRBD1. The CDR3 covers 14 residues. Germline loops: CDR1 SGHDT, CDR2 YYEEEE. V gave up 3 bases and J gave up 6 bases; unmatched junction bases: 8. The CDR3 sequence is CASSSGQAWAEAFF. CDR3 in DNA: TGTGCCAGCAGCTCCGGACAGGCCTGGGCTGAAGCTTTCTTT.

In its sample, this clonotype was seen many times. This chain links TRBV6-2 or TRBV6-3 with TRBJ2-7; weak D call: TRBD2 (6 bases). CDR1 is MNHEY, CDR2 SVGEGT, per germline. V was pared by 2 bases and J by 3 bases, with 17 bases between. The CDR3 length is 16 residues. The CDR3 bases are TGTGCCAGCAGTTACCCCCAAGGAGGGGTTAGCTACGAGCAGTACTTC. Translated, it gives CASSYPQGGVSYEQYF.

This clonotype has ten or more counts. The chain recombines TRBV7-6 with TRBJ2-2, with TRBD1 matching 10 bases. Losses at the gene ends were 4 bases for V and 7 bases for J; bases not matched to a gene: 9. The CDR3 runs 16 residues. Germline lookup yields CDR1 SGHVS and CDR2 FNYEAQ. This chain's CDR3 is CASSSVGQGKIGELFF. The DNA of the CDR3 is TGTGCCAGCAGCTCCGTGGGACAGGGGAAGATCGGGGAGCTGTTTTTT.

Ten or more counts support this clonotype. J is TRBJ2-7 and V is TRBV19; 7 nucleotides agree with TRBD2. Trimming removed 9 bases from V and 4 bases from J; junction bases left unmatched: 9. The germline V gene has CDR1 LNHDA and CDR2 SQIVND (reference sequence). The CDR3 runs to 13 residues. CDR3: CASRGTGGYEQYF. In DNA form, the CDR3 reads TGTGCCAGCCGAGGGACGGGAGGTTACGAGCAGTACTTC.

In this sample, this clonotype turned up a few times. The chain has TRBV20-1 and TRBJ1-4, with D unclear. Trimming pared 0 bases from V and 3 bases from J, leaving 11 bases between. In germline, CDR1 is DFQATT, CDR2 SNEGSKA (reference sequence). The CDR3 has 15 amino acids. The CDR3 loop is CSARDPGFSNEKLFF. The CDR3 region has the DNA TGCAGTGCTAGAGATCCGGGGTTCTCTAATGAAAAACTGTTTTTT.

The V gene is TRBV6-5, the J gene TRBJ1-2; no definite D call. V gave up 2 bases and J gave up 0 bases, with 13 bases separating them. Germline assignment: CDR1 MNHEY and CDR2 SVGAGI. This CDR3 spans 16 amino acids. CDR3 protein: CASSYMAGRSNYGYTF. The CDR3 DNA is TGTGCCAGCAGTTACATGGCAGGCAGATCTAACTATGGCTACACCTTC.

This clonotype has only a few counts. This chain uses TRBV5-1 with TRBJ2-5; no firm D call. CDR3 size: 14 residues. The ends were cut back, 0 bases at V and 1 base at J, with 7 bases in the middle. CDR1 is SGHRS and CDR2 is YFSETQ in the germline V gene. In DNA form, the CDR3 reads TGCGCCAGCAGCTTGGGTCAGATCCAAGAGACCCAGTACTTC. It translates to CASSLGQIQETQYF. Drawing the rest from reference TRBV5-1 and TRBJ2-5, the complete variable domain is KAGVTQTPRYLIKTRGQQVTLSCSPISGHRSVSWYQQTPGQGLQFLFEYFSETQRNKGNFPGRFSGRQFSNSRSEMNVSTLELGDSALYLCASSLGQIQETQYFGPGTRLLVL.

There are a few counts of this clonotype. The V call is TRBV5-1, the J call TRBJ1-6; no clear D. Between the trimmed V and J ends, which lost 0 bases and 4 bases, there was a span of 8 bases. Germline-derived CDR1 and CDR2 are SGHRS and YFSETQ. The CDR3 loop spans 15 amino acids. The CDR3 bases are TGCGCCAGCAGCTTGGAACCACCTTATAATTCACCCCTCCACTTT. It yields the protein CASSLEPPYNSPLHF.

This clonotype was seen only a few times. The CDR3 region has the DNA TGTGCCAGCAGCGTTAGATTAGCGGGAGAATCAGATACGCAGTATTTT. Translation gives CASSVRLAGESDTQYF. V and J are TRBV9 and TRBJ2-3, with 9 nucleotides matching TRBD2. Germline assignment: CDR1 SGDLS and CDR2 YYNGEE. V was pared by 2 bases and J by 4 bases, with 8 bases of the junction left unmatched. The CDR3 totals 16 residues.

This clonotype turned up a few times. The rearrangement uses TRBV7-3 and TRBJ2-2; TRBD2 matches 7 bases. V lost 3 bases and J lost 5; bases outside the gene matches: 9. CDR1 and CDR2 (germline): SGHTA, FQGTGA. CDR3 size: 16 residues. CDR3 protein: CASSFGLVRGTGELFF. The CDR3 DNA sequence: TGTGCCAGCAGCTTTGGACTAGTCCGGGGTACCGGGGAGCTGTTTTTT.

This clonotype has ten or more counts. The CDR3 spells CASSLPQGADTQYF. The CDR3 coding sequence is TGTGCCAGCAGCTTGCCTCAGGGGGCAGATACGCAGTATTTT. V and J are TRBV5-4 and TRBJ2-3; TRBD1 aligns across 7 bases. The CDR3 runs 14 residues. The junction had 3 bases not matched to a gene; V was cut back by 1 base and J by 4 bases. CDR1 SGHNT and CDR2 YYREEE come from the germline V gene (reference sequence).

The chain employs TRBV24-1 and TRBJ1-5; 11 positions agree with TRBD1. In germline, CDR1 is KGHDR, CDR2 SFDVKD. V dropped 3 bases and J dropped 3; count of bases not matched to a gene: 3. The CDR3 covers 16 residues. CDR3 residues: CATSDPGQGDNQPQHF. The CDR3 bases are TGTGCCACCAGTGATCCGGGACAGGGGGACAATCAGCCCCAGCATTTT.

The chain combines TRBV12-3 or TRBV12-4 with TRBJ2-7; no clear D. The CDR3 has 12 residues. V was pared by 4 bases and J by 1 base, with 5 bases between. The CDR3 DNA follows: TGTGCCAGCAGTTATAAATCCTACGAGCAGTACTTC. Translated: CASSYKSYEQYF.

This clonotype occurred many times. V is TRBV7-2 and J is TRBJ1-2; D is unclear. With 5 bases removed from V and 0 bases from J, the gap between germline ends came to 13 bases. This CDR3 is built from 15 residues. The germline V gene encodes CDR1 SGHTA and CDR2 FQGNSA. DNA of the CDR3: TGTGCCAGCAGCGAAGACGGGAGTACTAACTATGGCTACACCTTC. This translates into CASSEDGSTNYGYTF.

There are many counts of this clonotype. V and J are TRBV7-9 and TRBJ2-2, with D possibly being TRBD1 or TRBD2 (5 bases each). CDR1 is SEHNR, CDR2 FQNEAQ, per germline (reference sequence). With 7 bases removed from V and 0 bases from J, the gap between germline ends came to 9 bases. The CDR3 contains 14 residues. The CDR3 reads CASIGTANTGELFF. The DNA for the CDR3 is TGTGCCAGCATTGGGACGGCGAACACCGGGGAGCTGTTTTTT.

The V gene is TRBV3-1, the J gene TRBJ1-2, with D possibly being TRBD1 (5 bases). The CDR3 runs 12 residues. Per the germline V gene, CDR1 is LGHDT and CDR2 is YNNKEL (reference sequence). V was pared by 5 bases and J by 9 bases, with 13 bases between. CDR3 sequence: CASSVREARYTF. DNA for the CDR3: TGTGCCAGCAGCGTCAGGGAAGCGCGCTACACCTTC.

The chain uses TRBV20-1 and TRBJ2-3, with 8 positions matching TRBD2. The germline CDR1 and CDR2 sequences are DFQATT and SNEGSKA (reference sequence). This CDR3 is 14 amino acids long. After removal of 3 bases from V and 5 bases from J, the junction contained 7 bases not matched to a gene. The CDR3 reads CSASLRGGRDTQYF. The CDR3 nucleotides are TGCAGTGCTAGTCTTCGGGGGGGCCGAGATACGCAGTATTTT.

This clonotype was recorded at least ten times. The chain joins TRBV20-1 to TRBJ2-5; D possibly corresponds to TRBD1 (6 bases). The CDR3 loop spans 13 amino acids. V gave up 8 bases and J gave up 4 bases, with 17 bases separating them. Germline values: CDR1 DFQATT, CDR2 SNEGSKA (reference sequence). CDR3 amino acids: CSSLGGSLETQYF. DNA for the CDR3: TGCAGTAGTCTAGGGGGTTCGCTAGAGACCCAGTACTTC.

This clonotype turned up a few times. In DNA, the CDR3 is TGCAGTGCTATTAACCCGGAGCGGGGGCGCGGGAACGAGCAGTACTTC. Its protein product is CSAINPERGRGNEQYF. The chain couples TRBV20-1 to TRBJ2-7; the match to TRBD2 covers 8 bases. This CDR3 is 16 amino acids long. Germline-derived CDR1 and CDR2 are DFQATT and SNEGSKA (reference sequence). The trim removed 4 bases at V and 5 bases at J, leaving 16 bases unmatched.

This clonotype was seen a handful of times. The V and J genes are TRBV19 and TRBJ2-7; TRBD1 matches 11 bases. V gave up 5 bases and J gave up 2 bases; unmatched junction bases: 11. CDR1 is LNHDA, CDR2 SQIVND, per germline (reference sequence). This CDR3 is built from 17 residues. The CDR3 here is CASSPLRTGGYTYEQYF. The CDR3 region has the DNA TGTGCCAGTAGTCCCCTTCGGACAGGGGGCTACACCTACGAGCAGTACTTC. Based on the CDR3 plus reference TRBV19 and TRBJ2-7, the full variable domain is DGGITQSPKYLFRKEGQNVTLSCEQNLNHDAMYWYRQDPGQGLRLIYYSQIVNDFQKGDIAEGYSVSREKKESFPLTVTSAQKNPTAFYLCASSPLRTGGYTYEQYFGPGTRLTVT.